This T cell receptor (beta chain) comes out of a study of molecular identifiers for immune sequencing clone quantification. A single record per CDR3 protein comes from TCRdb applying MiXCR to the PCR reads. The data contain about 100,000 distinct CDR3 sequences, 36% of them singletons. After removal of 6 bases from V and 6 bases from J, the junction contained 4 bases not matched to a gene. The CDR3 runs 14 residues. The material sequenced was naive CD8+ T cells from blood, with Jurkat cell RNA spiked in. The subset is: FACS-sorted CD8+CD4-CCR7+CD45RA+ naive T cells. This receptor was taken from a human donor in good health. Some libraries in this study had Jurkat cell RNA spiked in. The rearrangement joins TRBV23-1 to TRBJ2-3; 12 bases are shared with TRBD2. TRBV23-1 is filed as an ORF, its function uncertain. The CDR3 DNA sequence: TGCGCCAGCAGGGGACTAGCGGGTGTGGATACGCAGTATTTT. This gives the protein CASRGLAGVDTQYF.